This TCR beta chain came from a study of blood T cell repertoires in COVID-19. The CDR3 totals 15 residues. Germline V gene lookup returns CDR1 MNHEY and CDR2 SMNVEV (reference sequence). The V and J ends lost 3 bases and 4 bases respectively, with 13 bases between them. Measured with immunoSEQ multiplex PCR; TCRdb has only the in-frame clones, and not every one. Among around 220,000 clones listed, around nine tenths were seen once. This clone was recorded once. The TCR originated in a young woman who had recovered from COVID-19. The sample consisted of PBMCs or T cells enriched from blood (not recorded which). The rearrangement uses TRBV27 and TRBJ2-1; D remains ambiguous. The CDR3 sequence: CASSFQQRGYNEQFF. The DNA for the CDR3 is TGTGCCAGCAGTTTTCAGCAACGCGGATACAATGAGCAGTTCTTC.